This entry features one TCR beta chain sequence. Its cognate antigen is unknown. The record originates from a study of shared clonotypes between healthy human individuals. For the study at large: Three CD4 naive, three CD4 memory, two CD8 naive and one CD8 memory plate were used per donor.

Using about 220 ng DNA, 25,000 to 35,000 T cell genomes, the sorted-subset replicate PCRs were run. TCRdb keeps only in-frame clones here, not all; method: immunoSEQ multiplex PCR. The sample yields 2 million to 3 million clones, 85% to 95% seen once. Study results and limitations: Memory subsets had estimated richness that was generally smaller than that of naive subsets.

The sequencing input was naive CD4+ T cells sorted from blood. The sample's subset: CD45RA+ positively selected. The receptor's source is a man in his late teens or twenties in good health.

The CDR3 DNA is TGTGCCAGCAGTCTAAACCCCAGGCGAGAGACCCAGTACTTC. Translating gives CASSLNPRRETQYF. This sequence joins TRBV28 and TRBJ2-5; no reliable D call. The CDR3 length is 14 residues. Germline values: CDR1 MDHEN, CDR2 SYDVKM. V dropped 5 bases and J dropped 4 bases, with 14 bases sitting between them.